The sequence of this T cell receptor beta chain was determined in a study of blood T cell repertoires in COVID-19. In the study overall: Sites across the United States, Italy and Spain contributed samples from acute and convalescent COVID-19. From T cells, B-cell-depleted T cells, or PBMCs came the material, which was cDNA or gDNA.

Germline CDR1 and CDR2: SGHTS and YDEGEE. This CDR3 is 16 amino acids long. Unmatched junction bases numbered 14, after V lost 1 base and J lost 9 bases. This clone was seen more than once but under ten times. Source study methods: Reference gene primer amplification gave nucleated cell count estimates. Profiled with immunoSEQ multiplex PCR; TCRdb holds only in-frame clones, not every one. V, J and clone size were drawn from that table, and D and trimming were deduced from the DNA. Among around 120,000 clones, around four fifths were seen once, and the ten largest hold about 2.2%. This TCR was recovered from a man aged 25 to 45 with acute or convalescent COVID-19. The sample taken for sequencing was peripheral blood. This chain uses TRBV5-8 with TRBJ1-1; TRBD1 matches 8 bases. The CDR3 here is CASSLFGTGPLLQAFF. Written as DNA, the CDR3 is TGTGCCAGCAGCTTGTTTGGGACAGGCCCGCTTTTGCAAGCTTTCTTT. The whole variable domain, remainder taken from reference TRBV5-8 and TRBJ1-1, is EAGVTQSPTHLIKTRGQQATLRCSPISGHTSVYWYQQALGLGLQFLLWYDEGEERNRGNFPPRFSGRQFPNYSSELNVNALELEDSALYLCASSLFGTGPLLQAFFGQGTRLTVV.